Listed below are T cell receptor beta chains from one sample, sequenced in a study of blood T cell repertoires in COVID-19. Produced via immunoSEQ multiplex PCR; TCRdb's table is partial and in-frame only. The table has about 97,000 clones, approximately 80% seen once; the top ten hold 4% to 5.5%. Input material: peripheral blood. The receptors derive from a human donor in a cohort sampled during active COVID-19. Each CDR3 is given with its conserved first and last residue. The order of the fields is clone size, J gene, V gene, D gene, CDR3 protein, CDR3 DNA. The D gene is left open where the match is weak. The listing skips clone size in some rows; elsewhere it reads once, few, many or a size class.

>-|TRBJ2-7|TRBV24-1|-
CATSENREGYEQYF
TGTGCCACCAGTGAAAACCGGGAAGGCTACGAGCAGTACTTC
>-|TRBJ2-6|TRBV27|-
CASSFRRAGANVLTF
TGTGCCAGCAGTTTTAGGAGGGCTGGGGCCAACGTCCTGACTTTC
>-|TRBJ2-2|TRBV3-1/TRBV3-2|-
CASSHLSGTLRGGELFF
TGTGCCAGCAGCCACTTGTCCGGCACGCTAAGAGGCGGGGAGCTGTTTTTT
>-|TRBJ2-3|TRBV28|TRBD2
CASSFRLARGDTQYF
TGTGCCAGCAGTTTCCGACTAGCCCGGGGAGATACGCAGTATTTT
>-|TRBJ1-1|TRBV7-2|-
CASSQGTSGTEAFF
TGTGCCAGCAGCCAAGGGACATCGGGCACTGAAGCTTTCTTT
>-|TRBJ1-5|TRBV5-5|-
CASSYSGIEDQPQHF
TGTGCCAGCAGCTATTCCGGGATTGAGGATCAGCCCCAGCATTTT
>once|TRBJ2-3|TRBV5-4|-
CASSVLGPWAWGLGTDTQYF
TGTGCCAGCAGCGTTTTGGGCCCTTGGGCGTGGGGGCTGGGGACAGATACGCAGTATTTT
>once|TRBJ1-4|TRBV4-3|-
CASSQGLQGFRANEKLFF
TGCGCCAGCAGCCAAGGTTTACAGGGTTTTCGGGCTAATGAAAAACTGTTTTTT
>-|TRBJ1-6|TRBV7-2|-
CASSLARGRYNSPLHF
TGTGCCAGCAGCTTAGCGCGGGGCAGGTATAATTCACCCCTCCACTTT
>-|TRBJ2-7|TRBV28|-
CASSLSPSPAYEQYF
TGTGCCAGCAGTTTATCCCCGTCCCCAGCCTACGAGCAGTACTTC
>-|TRBJ1-6|TRBV9|-
CATAGSPYNSPLHF
TGTGCCACCGCGGGTAGTCCCTATAATTCACCCCTCCACTTT
>-|TRBJ1-5|TRBV7-9|-
CASSSQWLQHF
TGTGCCAGCAGCTCCCAATGGCTCCAGCATTTT
>-|TRBJ1-3|TRBV4-1|TRBD1
CASSAGGGASGNTIYF
TGCGCCAGCAGCGCCGGAGGGGGCGCATCTGGAAACACCATATATTTT
>-|TRBJ2-1|TRBV6-2/TRBV6-3|TRBD2
CASSLGLAGGARDHEQFF
TGTGCCAGCAGCCTGGGACTAGCGGGGGGGGCACGGGACCATGAGCAGTTCTTC
>-|TRBJ1-4|TRBV29-1|-
CSVGTGPDGLFF
TGCAGCGTTGGAACAGGCCCCGACGGACTGTTTTTT
>-|TRBJ1-1|TRBV19|-
CASSAPVRGGWTEAFF
TGTGCCAGTAGTGCCCCAGTGAGGGGGGGATGGACTGAAGCTTTCTTT
>-|TRBJ1-4|TRBV20-1|TRBD1
CSATRQGEKFF
TGCAGTGCAACCCGACAGGGAGAGAAGTTTTTT
>-|TRBJ1-2|TRBV15|-
CATSPRGVAMYGYTF
TGTGCCACCAGCCCCCGGGGGGTAGCCATGTATGGCTACACCTTC
>-|TRBJ2-3|TRBV15|TRBD1
CATSIRQGADTQYF
TGTGCCACCAGCATAAGACAGGGCGCAGATACGCAGTATTTT
>-|TRBJ1-6|TRBV7-6|-
CASSRLTGDNSPLHF
TGTGCCAGCAGCAGATTGACAGGAGATAATTCACCCCTCCACTTT
>-|TRBJ1-3|TRBV7-9|-
CASSPSPRAAGNTIYF
TGTGCCAGCAGCCCCAGTCCCAGGGCGGCAGGAAACACCATATATTTT
>once|TRBJ2-2|TRBV7-2|TRBD2
CASSRQGLAGGNTGELFF
TGTGCCAGCAGCCGTCAAGGACTAGCGGGGGGAAACACCGGGGAGCTGTTTTTT
>-|TRBJ1-1|TRBV4-2|-
CASSHLWITGTDTEAFF
TGTGCCAGCAGCCACTTATGGATTACAGGGACCGACACTGAAGCTTTCTTT
>-|TRBJ1-6|TRBV21-1|-
CASSTQGFNSPLHF
TGTGCCAGCAGCACCCAGGGATTTAATTCACCCCTCCACTTT
>-|TRBJ2-1|TRBV9|-
CASSVESGENEQFF
TGTGCCAGCAGCGTAGAATCCGGGGAAAATGAGCAGTTCTTC
>-|TRBJ1-2|TRBV4-1|-
CASSPIRTESYTF
TGCGCCAGCAGCCCTATAAGGACAGAAAGCTACACCTTC
>-|TRBJ2-5|TRBV5-1|-
CASSLAGSGGQQETQYF
TGCGCCAGCAGCTTGGCCGGGTCTGGGGGCCAACAAGAGACCCAGTACTTC
>-|TRBJ1-2|TRBV28|-
CASSRGYGYTF
TGTGCCAGCAGCAGGGGCTATGGCTACACCTTC
>-|TRBJ2-1|TRBV28|TRBD1
CASRPPPGGSNEQFF
TGTGCCAGCAGACCCCCACCAGGGGGCTCCAATGAGCAGTTCTTC
>-|TRBJ2-5|TRBV10-2|-
CASSDTTGQETQYF
TGCGCCAGCAGTGACACGACAGGCCAAGAGACCCAGTACTTC
>-|TRBJ1-1|TRBV5-4|-
CASSSLSTEAFF
TGTGCCAGCAGCTCTCTAAGCACTGAAGCTTTCTTT
>-|TRBJ2-2|TRBV18|TRBD1
CASSPSTGRELFF
TGTGCCAGCTCACCCTCGACAGGGCGGGAGCTGTTTTTT
>-|TRBJ1-1|TRBV5-1|TRBD1
CASSLGQGAVNTEAFF
TGCGCCAGCAGCTTGGGACAGGGAGCAGTGAACACTGAAGCTTTCTTT
>-|TRBJ1-2|TRBV18|TRBD1
CASSRAGTGASMGGYTF
TGTGCCAGCTCCCGCGCCGGGACAGGGGCCTCGATGGGTGGCTACACCTTC
>-|TRBJ1-1|TRBV7-2|-
CASSLGQNTEAFF
TGTGCCAGCAGCTTAGGACAGAACACTGAAGCTTTCTTT
>-|TRBJ1-5|TRBV6-4|-
CASSDSKGSSPNQPQHF
TGTGCCAGCAGCGATTCCAAGGGGTCCTCACCCAATCAGCCCCAGCATTTT
>-|TRBJ1-6|TRBV7-2|-
CASRPNRSLGSPLHF
TGTGCCAGCAGACCCAACAGGTCCTTGGGTTCACCCCTCCACTTT
>few|TRBJ1-1|TRBV6-2/TRBV6-3|-
CASSYDVRTEAFF
TGTGCCAGCAGTTACGATGTCAGGACTGAAGCTTTCTTT
>-|TRBJ1-3|TRBV7-2|-
CASSPARAGNTIYF
TGTGCCAGCAGCCCCGCTCGGGCTGGAAACACCATATATTTT
>-|TRBJ1-1|TRBV6-6|-
CASSPRAGLTLNTEAFF
TGTGCCAGCAGTCCTCGCGCGGGCCTTACACTGAACACTGAAGCTTTCTTT
>-|TRBJ2-7|TRBV4-1|TRBD2
CASSRGLAGSYEQYF
TGCGCCAGCAGCCGAGGACTAGCGGGTTCCTACGAGCAGTACTTC
>-|TRBJ2-3|TRBV5-1|-
CASSLVPTDTQYF
TGCGCCAGCAGCTTGGTTCCTACAGATACGCAGTATTTT
>-|TRBJ1-2|TRBV7-9|-
CASSVPKSGNGGYTF
TGTGCCAGCAGCGTCCCCAAATCAGGGAATGGTGGCTACACCTTC
>-|TRBJ2-6|TRBV24-1|-
CATGPPSSGANVLTF
TGTGCCACGGGGCCGCCAAGCTCTGGGGCCAACGTCCTGACTTTC
>-|TRBJ1-1|TRBV28|-
CASSSPAERYPEAFF
TGTGCCAGCAGTTCCCCTGCTGAGAGGTATCCTGAAGCTTTCTTT
>-|TRBJ2-5|TRBV5-1|-
CASSWGSGQETQYF
TGCGCCAGCAGCTGGGGAAGCGGGCAAGAGACCCAGTACTTC
>-|TRBJ2-1|TRBV11-2|TRBD1
CASRRTGDNEQFF
TGTGCCAGCAGAAGGACAGGGGACAATGAGCAGTTCTTC
>-|TRBJ2-3|TRBV24-1|TRBD2
CATSDGKRGSTDTQYF
TGTGCCACCAGTGACGGGAAGCGGGGGAGCACAGATACGCAGTATTTT
>-|TRBJ1-5|TRBV5-6|-
CASSADNNQPQHF
TGTGCCAGCAGCGCGGATAACAATCAGCCCCAGCATTTT
>once|TRBJ2-1|TRBV11-3|TRBD2
CASSDPGTSGVRGEQFF
TGTGCCAGCAGCGACCCCGGGACTAGCGGGGTCCGTGGTGAGCAGTTCTTC
>-|TRBJ2-4|TRBV19|TRBD1
CASSSGTANIQYF
TGTGCCAGTAGTTCCGGGACAGCAAACATTCAGTACTTC
>-|TRBJ1-1|TRBV12-5|TRBD1
CASGLSGGAGTEAFF
TGTGCTAGTGGTCTTTCAGGGGGCGCGGGGACTGAAGCTTTCTTT
>-|TRBJ2-7|TRBV2|TRBD1
CASSPGTGLREQYF
TGTGCCAGCAGTCCCGGGACAGGGTTGAGGGAGCAGTACTTC
>once|TRBJ1-1|TRBV19|-
CASNSGSPTMNTEAFF
TGTGCCAGTAATTCAGGATCACCAACCATGAACACTGAAGCTTTCTTT
>-|TRBJ2-3|TRBV2|TRBD2
CASSAERGGGDTQYF
TGTGCCAGCAGTGCGGAGCGGGGGGGCGGAGATACGCAGTATTTT
>once|TRBJ1-1|TRBV3-1/TRBV3-2|-
CASRKTGASDEAFF
TGTGCCAGCAGAAAGACAGGCGCCTCTGATGAAGCTTTCTTT
>-|TRBJ2-2|TRBV5-1|TRBD2
CASRIAGSTGELFF
TGCGCCAGCAGGATAGCGGGTAGCACCGGGGAGCTGTTTTTT